The source of this T cell receptor (beta chain) is a study of cytomegalovirus exposure and HLA in healthy donors. Findings and caveats of the study: Highly shared variants forming one cluster were likely a sequencing artifact.

PCR involved 60 Vbeta and 13 Jbeta primers. The repertoire was sequenced with immunoSEQ multiplex PCR; TCRdb's copy has only in-frame clones and lacks some. There are around 140,000 clones in the sample; 85% to 90% occur only once, and under 6.5% lies in the top ten. This clone has only one observation. The antigen remains unidentified. The material sequenced was PBMCs. The clonotype comes from a woman in her thirties in good health and CMV-seronegative.

CDR3 nucleotides: TGCAGCGTTGTTTTGCGGAACTCCTACGAGCAGTACTTC. Protein: CSVVLRNSYEQYF. This chain joins TRBV29-1 and TRBJ2-7; D unresolved. The CDR3 runs 13 residues. The germline CDR1 and CDR2 sequences are SQVTM and ANQGSEA. V was pared by 4 bases and J by 0 bases, with 10 bases between.